This record looks at one T cell receptor (beta chain) sequence and its context. TCRdb's table, derived via immunoSEQ multiplex PCR, lists solely in-frame clones and lacks some. Among roughly 120,000 clones listed, approximately 85% were seen once. The data stem from a study of blood T cell repertoires in COVID-19. CDR1 and CDR2 (germline): SGHTA, FQGTGA. This CDR3 contains 13 residues. The V and J ends lost 5 bases and 6 bases respectively, with 11 bases between them. The clonotype originates from a woman aged 60-75 years with COVID-19, enrolled during active disease. J is TRBJ2-1 and V is TRBV7-3; tentative D call: TRBD1 (6 bases). Sequencing used peripheral blood. The CDR3 DNA reads as TGTGCCAGCAGCCTCCAGGGGTTCAATGAGCAGTTCTTC. Encoded protein: CASSLQGFNEQFF.